The present T cell receptor beta chain was sequenced within a study of T cell repertoires in cytomegalovirus infection. One entry per CDR3 protein results from TCRdb running MiXCR on the reads. The sample gives about 460,000 distinct CDR3 sequences, about 11% of which show up once; 10% to 13% is in the top ten. Study-wide results and caveats: HLA-C-restricted CMV-specific TCR beta clonotypes were dominant in the ex vivo response. Of the TCR beta families, the public ones yielded a cumulative frequency that identified carriers of CMV plus the relevant HLA.

The CDR3 runs 15 residues. Trimming removed 3 bases from V and 1 base from J, with 15 bases in between. Germline V CDR1 and CDR2: SQVTM, ANQGSEA. Only a few counts were recorded for this clonotype. The antigen is unknown. The chain employs TRBV29-1 and TRBJ1-1, with D perhaps TRBD1 (6 bases). This receptor was identified in a human donor in good health (CMV status not recorded). Some clones in this sample may be carry-over from other donors' samples. Sequencing input: PBMCs. The DNA for the CDR3 is TGCAGCGTTGATTATTATGGACAGCGGAACACTGAAGCTTTCTTT. Protein: CSVDYYGQRNTEAFF.